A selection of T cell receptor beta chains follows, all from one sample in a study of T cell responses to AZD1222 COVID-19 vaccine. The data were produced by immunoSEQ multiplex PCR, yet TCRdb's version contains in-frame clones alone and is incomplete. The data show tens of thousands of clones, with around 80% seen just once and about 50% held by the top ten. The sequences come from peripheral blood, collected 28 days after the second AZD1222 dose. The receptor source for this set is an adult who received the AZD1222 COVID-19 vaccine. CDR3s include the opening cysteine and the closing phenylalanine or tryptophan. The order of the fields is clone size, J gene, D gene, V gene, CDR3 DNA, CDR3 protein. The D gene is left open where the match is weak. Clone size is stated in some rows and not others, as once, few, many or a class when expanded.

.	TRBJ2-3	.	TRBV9	TGTGCCAGCAGCGCATACCGCTCAGATACGCAGTATTTT	CASSAYRSDTQYF
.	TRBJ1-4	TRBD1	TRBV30	TGTGCCTGGAGTGCGGACAGGGCGGTTGAAAAACTGTTTTTT	CAWSADRAVEKLFF
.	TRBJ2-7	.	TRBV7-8	TGTGCCAGCAGCTTAGTGACAGACGAGCAGTACTTC	CASSLVTDEQYF
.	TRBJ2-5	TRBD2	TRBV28	TGTGCCAGTCTAAGCGCGGGGGGAGAGACCCAGTACTTC	CASLSAGGETQYF
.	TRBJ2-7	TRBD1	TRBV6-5	TGTGCCAGCAGTTACTCGGGACAGGGGGTCACCTACGAGCAGTACTTC	CASSYSGQGVTYEQYF
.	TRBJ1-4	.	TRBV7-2	TGTGCCAGCAGCCGTCCGGGAGGGGGTGAAAAACTGTTTTTT	CASSRPGGGEKLFF
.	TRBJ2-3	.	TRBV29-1	TGCAGCGTTGGGACCGGGACGTCGACAGATACGCAGTATTTT	CSVGTGTSTDTQYF
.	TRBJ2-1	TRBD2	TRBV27	TGTGCCAGCAGTTTAGTCGCGGGGGGGTTGGATGAGCAGTTCTTC	CASSLVAGGLDEQFF
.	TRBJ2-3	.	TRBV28	TGTGCCGTCACCCCGACCGTCACCGACATCGATACGCAGTATTTT	CAVTPTVTDIDTQYF
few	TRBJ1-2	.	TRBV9	TGTGCCAGCAGCGTGAACACTTTAAACTATGGCTACACCTTC	CASSVNTLNYGYTF
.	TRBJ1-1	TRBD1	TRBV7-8	TGTGCCAGCAGCCTACAACAGGGGGTCACTGAAGCTTTCTTT	CASSLQQGVTEAFF
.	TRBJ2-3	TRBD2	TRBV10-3	TGTGCCATCAACAGCGACGGGAGGGGGGATACGCAGTATTTT	CAINSDGRGDTQYF
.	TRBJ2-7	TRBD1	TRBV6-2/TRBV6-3	TGTGCCAGCAGTTACTCAGTCAGGGGGAGCTACGAGCAGTACTTC	CASSYSVRGSYEQYF
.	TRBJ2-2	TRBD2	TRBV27	TGTGCCAGCAGCCGACTAGCGGGGACCGGGGAGCTGTTTTTT	CASSRLAGTGELFF